Listed here are 22 T cell receptor beta chains from one sample, sequenced in a study of neoadjuvant nivolumab and ipilimumab in lung cancer. Sequencing was performed with immunoSEQ multiplex PCR; in TCRdb, only in-frame clones are kept and a portion is missing. The sample records tens of thousands of clones, about 85% being singletons. Sample: peripheral blood, taken before neoadjuvant nivolumab, alone or with ipilimumab. These receptors came from an adult with non-small cell lung cancer.

There are a few counts of this clone. CDR3 bases: TGTGCCAGCAGTTTTTTCTCCACATCGGATCAGCCCCAGCATTTT. As protein: CASSFFSTSDQPQHF. J is TRBJ1-5 and V is TRBV6-1; D call uncertain. V was cut by 5 bases and J by 5 bases, with 16 bases left in between. From germline, CDR1 is MNHNS and CDR2 SASEGT. The CDR3 totals 15 residues.

This clone was seen a few times. This chain joins TRBV6-4 and TRBJ2-3; no clear D gene. V shed 0 bases and J shed 7 bases, with 8 bases lying between them. The CDR3 has 13 amino acids. Per germline, CDR1 MRHNA and CDR2 SNTAGT. CDR3 nucleotides: TGTGCCAGCAGTGACTCCGCTTACAATACGCAGTATTTT. It translates to CASSDSAYNTQYF.

The gene calls are TRBV7-7 and TRBJ2-5; 7 positions agree with TRBD1. J was trimmed by 1 base and V by 2 bases; bases with no gene match: 4. This CDR3 comprises 15 residues. In germline, CDR1 is SSHAT, CDR2 FNYEAQ (reference sequence). CDR3 nucleotides: TGTGCCAGCAGCTTAATTCCAGGGGGCCAAGAGACCCAGTACTTC. Its protein is CASSLIPGGQETQYF. The full variable domain, its missing parts supplied by reference TRBV7-7 and TRBJ2-5, is GAGVSQSPRYKVTKRGQDVTLRCDPISSHATLYWYQQALGQGPEFLTYFNYEAQPDKSGLPSDRFSAERPEGSISTLTIQRTEQRDSAMYRCASSLIPGGQETQYFGPGTRLLVL.

This chain links TRBV5-4 with TRBJ1-2, with D possibly matching TRBD1 (5 bases). The CDR3 contains 14 residues. Germline V gene lookup returns CDR1 SGHNT and CDR2 YYREEE (reference sequence). V was cut by 1 base and J by 6 bases, with 13 bases left in between. The CDR3 sequence: CASSLSGRVHGYTF. In nucleotides, the CDR3 is TGTGCCAGCAGCTTGTCGGGCAGGGTGCATGGCTACACCTTC.

The V call is TRBV7-8, the J call TRBJ1-2, with 7 bases matching TRBD1. The CDR3 has 17 amino acids. Germline CDR1 reads SGHVS; CDR2 reads FQNEAQ. J gave up 6 bases and V 1 base, and 14 bases lay outside the gene matches. CDR3 loop: CASSLVGGRGRIDGYTF. CDR3 DNA sequence: TGTGCCAGCAGCTTAGTTGGTGGCAGGGGGAGAATAGATGGCTACACCTTC.

The V gene is TRBV2, the J gene TRBJ1-2; 10 positions match TRBD1. The V segment lost 4 bases and the J segment 6 bases; nucleotides outside the gene matches: 8. In germline, CDR1 is SNHLY, CDR2 FYNNEI. The CDR3 length is 15 residues. The CDR3 spells CASSAPGTGDNGYTF. CDR3 nucleotide sequence: TGTGCCAGCAGTGCTCCCGGGACAGGGGACAATGGCTACACCTTC.

The chain carries TRBV4-2 and TRBJ1-1; 8 bases agree with TRBD1. Germline V gives CDR1 LGHNA, CDR2 YNFKEQ. V was clipped by 6 bases and J by 11 bases; unmatched bases: 5. CDR3 length: 11 residues. This CDR3 is CASSPGGFAFF. The CDR3 DNA follows: TGTGCCAGCAGTCCAGGGGGCTTTGCTTTCTTT.

The V call is TRBV2, the J call TRBJ1-4, with TRBD1 as a possible D gene (5 bases). Per germline, CDR1 SNHLY and CDR2 FYNNEI. The CDR3 extends over 14 amino acids. V lost 6 bases to trimming and J lost 5 bases, with 13 bases between them. Here the CDR3 DNA reads TGTGCCAGCAGGGGGGACGGGCGGAATGAAAAACTGTTTTTT. It is translated as CASRGDGRNEKLFF. Using reference TRBV2 and TRBJ1-4 for the parts outside the CDR3, the full variable domain is EPEVTQTPSHQVTQMGQEVILRCVPISNHLYFYWYRQILGQKVEFLVSFYNNEISEKSEIFDDQFSVERPDGSNFTLKIRSTKLEDSAMYFCASRGDGRNEKLFFGSGTQLSVL.

The chain couples TRBV11-2 to TRBJ2-2; 8 bases align to TRBD1. The ends lost 5 bases at V and 7 bases at J; junction bases unmatched: 9. This CDR3 comprises 15 residues. Germline CDR1 and CDR2: SGHAT and FQNNGV. The CDR3 nucleotides read TGTGCCAGCAGCCCCCTGACAGGGGCCTACGGGGAGCTGTTTTTT. Its protein is CASSPLTGAYGELFF.

A remark on this clone: The germline gene is not matched at one end of the junction; a read error may be the cause. The rearrangement links TRBV6-1 to TRBJ1-3; no definite D call. This CDR3 is built from 15 residues. The germline CDR1 and CDR2 sequences are MNHNS and SASEGT. CDR3 coding DNA: TGTGCCAGCAGTGAAGCCCCATTTACTGGAAGCACCATATATTTT. Its protein is CASSEAPFTGSTIYF.

This CDR3 is CASSLLGSRHNEQFF. In DNA form, the CDR3 reads TGTGCCAGCAGCTTACTAGGTAGTCGGCACAATGAGCAGTTCTTC. The chain is built from TRBV7-3 and TRBJ2-1; D is uncertain. The V gene's germline CDR1 is SGHTA and CDR2 FQGTGA. The germline V and J ends were trimmed by 2 bases and 5 bases, with 13 bases remaining between them. This CDR3 has 15 amino acids.

The V and J genes are TRBV5-1 and TRBJ1-1; no definite D call. The CDR3 totals 13 residues. The germline V gene encodes CDR1 SGHRS and CDR2 YFSETQ. V was cut by 1 base and J by 1 base, with 5 bases left in between. The CDR3 region has the DNA TGCGCCAGCAGCTTGCGCCAGAACACTGAAGCTTTCTTT. It specifies CASSLRQNTEAFF.

The V call is TRBV21-1, the J call TRBJ2-7. TRBV21-1 is tagged as a pseudogene. The CDR3 loop spans 16 amino acids. The CDR3 sequence: CASSTRAGTASYEQYF. CDR3 in DNA: TGTGCCAGCAGCACTAGGGCCGGGACGGCCTCCTACGAGCAGTACTTC.

In nucleotides, the CDR3 is TGTGCCAGTAGTATAAACATCGGGACCCGGGATGAGCAGTTCTTC. This sequence encodes CASSINIGTRDEQFF. The rearrangement joins TRBV19 to TRBJ2-1, with D perhaps TRBD1 or TRBD2 (5 bases each). The V and J ends lost 2 bases and 8 bases respectively, with 16 bases between them. The CDR3 contains 15 residues. Germline CDR1 is LNHDA and CDR2 is SQIVND (reference sequence).

CDR3 sequence: CASSPEASTNTGELFF. CDR3 nucleotide sequence: TGTGCCAGCTCACCGGAAGCGTCAACGAACACCGGGGAGCTGTTTTTT. The rearrangement joins TRBV18 to TRBJ2-2, with D unclear. The V end was cut by 3 bases, the J end by 0 bases, with 11 bases between. The CDR3 extends over 16 amino acids. Germline values: CDR1 KGHSH, CDR2 LQKENI.

The chain links TRBV4-1 to TRBJ2-7; tentatively, D is TRBD1 (5 bases). The CDR3 loop spans 15 amino acids. Trimming removed 2 bases from V and 0 bases from J, with 11 bases in between. From germline, CDR1 is MGHRA and CDR2 YSYEKL. The CDR3, as DNA: TGCGCCAGCAGCCAAACAGGAGACCGCTCCTACGAGCAGTACTTC. Its translation: CASSQTGDRSYEQYF.

This clone appeared once. The rearrangement uses TRBV7-8 and TRBJ1-1, with D maybe TRBD1 (5 bases). The ends were cut back, 1 base at V and 5 bases at J, with 14 bases in the middle. The CDR3 length is 15 residues. Germline values: CDR1 SGHVS, CDR2 FQNEAQ. CDR3: CASSLGRRRGTEAFF. The CDR3 nucleotides are TGTGCCAGCAGCTTAGGTCGACGGAGGGGAACTGAAGCTTTCTTT.

This clone was seen a few times. Additional DNA sequences in this sample encode the identical CDR3. The J gene is TRBJ1-6, the V gene TRBV5-1; 8 bases are shared with TRBD1. Germline V lookup: CDR1 SGHRS, CDR2 YFSETQ. The CDR3 totals 15 residues. After removal of 1 base from V and 10 bases from J, the junction contained 7 bases not matched to a gene. The CDR3 protein is CASSLKGQGGSPLHF. The CDR3 coding sequence is TGCGCCAGCAGCTTGAAAGGACAGGGAGGCTCACCCCTCCACTTT.

This rearrangement joins TRBV4-2 to TRBJ2-1; maybe TRBD2 (5 bases). With 8 bases removed from V and 0 bases from J, the gap between germline ends came to 11 bases. Germline V gene lookup returns CDR1 LGHNA and CDR2 YNFKEQ. The CDR3 is made up of 14 amino acids. The CDR3 coding sequence is TGTGCCAGCTCGGGGTTCAGCTCCTACAATGAGCAGTTCTTC. It translates to CASSGFSSYNEQFF.

CDR3 DNA: TGTGCCAGCAGTTTAAGGACAGGGGATACTGAAGCTTTCTTT. Its translation is CASSLRTGDTEAFF. V usage is TRBV6-5 and J usage is TRBJ1-1; 9 positions match TRBD1. The ends lost 4 bases at V and 5 bases at J; junction bases unmatched: 5. The CDR3 has 14 amino acids. CDR1 is MNHEY, CDR2 SVGAGI, per germline.

A few counts support this clone. CDR3: CASSPQGGVNYGYTF. The CDR3 region has the DNA TGTGCCAGCTCACCCCAGGGGGGAGTGAACTATGGCTACACCTTC. This sequence joins TRBV18 and TRBJ1-2, with 7 bases matching TRBD1. Germline trimming cut 3 bases from V and 2 bases from J; bases unmatched to any gene: 6. This CDR3 spans 15 amino acids. Germline CDR1 reads KGHSH; CDR2 reads LQKENI.

V gene TRBV20-1 combines with J gene TRBJ1-5; D is perhaps TRBD1 (5 bases). The V and J ends lost 4 bases and 7 bases respectively, with 8 bases between them. Germline lookup yields CDR1 DFQATT and CDR2 SNEGSKA (reference sequence). This CDR3 spans 11 amino acids. The DNA for the CDR3 is TGCAGTGCTATGAGGGGCCAGCCCCAGCATTTT. Protein: CSAMRGQPQHF.